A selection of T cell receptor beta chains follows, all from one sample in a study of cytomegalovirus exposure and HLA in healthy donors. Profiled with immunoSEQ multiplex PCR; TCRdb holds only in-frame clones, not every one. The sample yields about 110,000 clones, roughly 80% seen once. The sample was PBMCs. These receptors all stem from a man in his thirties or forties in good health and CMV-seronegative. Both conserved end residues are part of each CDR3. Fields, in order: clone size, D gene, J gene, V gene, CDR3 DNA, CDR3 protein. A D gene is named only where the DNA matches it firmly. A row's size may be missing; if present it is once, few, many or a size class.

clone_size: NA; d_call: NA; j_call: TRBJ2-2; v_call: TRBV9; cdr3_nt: TGTGCCAGCAGCGCCAACAGGGCCGGGGAGCTGTTTTTT; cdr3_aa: CASSANRAGELFF
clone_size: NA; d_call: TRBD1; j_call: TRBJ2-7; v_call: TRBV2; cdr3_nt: TGTGCCAGCAGGGCCGGACAGGCCTACGAGCAGTACTTC; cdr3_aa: CASRAGQAYEQYF
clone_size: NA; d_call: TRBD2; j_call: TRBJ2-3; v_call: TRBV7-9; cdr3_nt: TGTGCCAGCAGCCCATGGACTAGCGAGGCGGATACGCAGTATTTT; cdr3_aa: CASSPWTSEADTQYF
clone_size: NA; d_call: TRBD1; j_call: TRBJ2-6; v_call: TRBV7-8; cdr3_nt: TGTGCCAGCAGCTTAAGAGGGGGCGGGACAGGGAGCGACAGGGGGGCCAACGTCCTGACTTTC; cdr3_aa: CASSLRGGGTGSDRGANVLTF
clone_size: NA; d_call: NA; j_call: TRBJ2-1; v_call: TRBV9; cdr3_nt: TGTGCCAGCAGGGCGGCCCCACCCTATTACAATGAGCAGTTCTTC; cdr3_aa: CASRAAPPYYNEQFF
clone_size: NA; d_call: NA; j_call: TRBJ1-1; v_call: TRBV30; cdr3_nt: TGTGCCTGGAGAAAAGGGGGGGTGAACACTGAAGCTTTCTTT; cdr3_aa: CAWRKGGVNTEAFF
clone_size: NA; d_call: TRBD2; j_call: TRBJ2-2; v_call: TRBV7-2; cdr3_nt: TGTGCCAGCAGGGCTACCGGGACTAGGACCGGGGAGCTGTTTTTT; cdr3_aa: CASRATGTRTGELFF
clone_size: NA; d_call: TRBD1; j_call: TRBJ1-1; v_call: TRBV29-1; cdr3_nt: TGCAGCGCGGTCGTCGGCGGACAGGGGGCCTCCTGGAACACTGAAGCTTTCTTT; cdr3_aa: CSAVVGGQGASWNTEAFF
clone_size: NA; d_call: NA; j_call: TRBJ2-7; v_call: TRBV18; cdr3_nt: TGTGCCAGCTCACCGGACTTGAGCTCCTACGAGCAGTACTTC; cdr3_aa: CASSPDLSSYEQYF
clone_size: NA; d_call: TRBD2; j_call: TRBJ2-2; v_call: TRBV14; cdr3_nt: TGTGCCAGCAGCCAGATGAGGGAGGGATCCGGGGAGCTGTTTTTT; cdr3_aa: CASSQMREGSGELFF
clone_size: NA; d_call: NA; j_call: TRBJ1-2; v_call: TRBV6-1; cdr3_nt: TGTGCCAGCAGTGAAGCGCCAGGGGCGGGCGGCTACACCTTC; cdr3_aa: CASSEAPGAGGYTF
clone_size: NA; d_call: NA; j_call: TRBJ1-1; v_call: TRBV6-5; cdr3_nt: TGTGCCAGCAGTTACTCAGCAGGGGTCACTGAAGCTTTCTTT; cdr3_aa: CASSYSAGVTEAFF
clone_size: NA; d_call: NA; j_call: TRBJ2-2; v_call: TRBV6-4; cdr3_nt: TGTGCCAGCAGTGGCCTGGCGGGACTCACCGGGGAGCTGTTTTTT; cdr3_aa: CASSGLAGLTGELFF
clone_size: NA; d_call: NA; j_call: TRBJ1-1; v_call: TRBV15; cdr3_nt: TGTGCCACCAGCGAGAACAGCTTTGAAGCTTTCTTT; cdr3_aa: CATSENSFEAFF
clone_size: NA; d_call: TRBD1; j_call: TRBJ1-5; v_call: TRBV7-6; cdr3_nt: TGTGCCAGCACCAATACAGGGGGCGGGAGTCAGCCCCAGCATTTT; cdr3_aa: CASTNTGGGSQPQHF
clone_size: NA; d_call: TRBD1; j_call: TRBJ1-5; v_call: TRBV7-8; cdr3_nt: TGTGCCAGCAGCCATGACAGGGGGAGAGAGGGCAATCAGCCCCAGCATTTT; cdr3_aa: CASSHDRGREGNQPQHF
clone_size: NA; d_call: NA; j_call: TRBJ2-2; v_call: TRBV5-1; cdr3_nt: TGCGCCAGCAGCTTGGCCCTTACCGGGGAGCTGTTTTTT; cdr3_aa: CASSLALTGELFF
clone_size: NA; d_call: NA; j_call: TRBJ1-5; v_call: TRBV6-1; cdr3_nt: TGTGCCAGCAGTGTCAGGGATTTGAGTCAGCCCCAGCATTTT; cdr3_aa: CASSVRDLSQPQHF
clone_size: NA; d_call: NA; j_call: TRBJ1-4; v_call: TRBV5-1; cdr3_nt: TGCGCCAGCAGCTCCCGGGAGCCGACGAATGAAAAACTGTTTTTT; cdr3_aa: CASSSREPTNEKLFF
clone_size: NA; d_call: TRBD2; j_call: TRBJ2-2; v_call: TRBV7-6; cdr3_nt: TGTGCCAGCAGCTATAGCGGGGGGAACACCGGGGAGCTGTTTTTT; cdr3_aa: CASSYSGGNTGELFF
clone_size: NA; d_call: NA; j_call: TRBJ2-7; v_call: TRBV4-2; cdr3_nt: TGTGCCAGCAGCCAAGAAGGGGCAGGGGACAACGAGCAGTACTTC; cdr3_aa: CASSQEGAGDNEQYF
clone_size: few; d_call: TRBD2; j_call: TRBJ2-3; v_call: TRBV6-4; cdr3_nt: TGTGCCAGCAGTGACGCGGGGGGCACAGATACGCAGTATTTT; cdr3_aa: CASSDAGGTDTQYF
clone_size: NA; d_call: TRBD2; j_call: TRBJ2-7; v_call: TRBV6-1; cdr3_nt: TGTGCCAGCAGTGCTGGCGGGACTAGCAGCTACGAGCAGTACTTC; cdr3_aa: CASSAGGTSSYEQYF
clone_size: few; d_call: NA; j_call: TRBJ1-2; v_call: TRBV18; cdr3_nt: TGTGCCAGCTCACTTCAGGAACTTAACTATGGCTACACCTTC; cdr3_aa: CASSLQELNYGYTF
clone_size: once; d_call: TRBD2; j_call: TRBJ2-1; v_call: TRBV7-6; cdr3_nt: TGTGCCAGCAGCTTAGGACAGACTAGCGGCAATGAGCAGTTCTTC; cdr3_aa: CASSLGQTSGNEQFF
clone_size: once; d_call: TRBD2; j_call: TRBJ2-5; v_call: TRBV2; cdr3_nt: TGTGCCAGCAGTAGCGGGGGGGTCCAAGAGACCCAGTACTTC; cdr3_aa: CASSSGGVQETQYF
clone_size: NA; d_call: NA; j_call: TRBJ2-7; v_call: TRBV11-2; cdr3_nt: TGTGCCAGCAGCTTAGGTGGCAGCTACGAGCAGTACTTC; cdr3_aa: CASSLGGSYEQYF
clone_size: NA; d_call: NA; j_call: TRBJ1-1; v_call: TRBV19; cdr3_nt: TGTGCCAGTAGTATTCCCAGTTATGAAGCTTTCTTT; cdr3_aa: CASSIPSYEAFF
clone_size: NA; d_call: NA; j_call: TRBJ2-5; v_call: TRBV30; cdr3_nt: TGTGCCTGGACAGGGGGGCCGGAGACCCAGTACTTC; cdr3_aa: CAWTGGPETQYF
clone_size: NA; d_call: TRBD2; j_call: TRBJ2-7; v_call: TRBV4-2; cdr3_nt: TGTGCCAGCAGCCAAGGACTAGCGGTCTCCTACGAGCAGTACTTC; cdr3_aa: CASSQGLAVSYEQYF
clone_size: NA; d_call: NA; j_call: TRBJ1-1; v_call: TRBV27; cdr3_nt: TGTGCCAGCAGTTTTGGACAGCTGAACACTGAAGCTTTCTTT; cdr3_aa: CASSFGQLNTEAFF
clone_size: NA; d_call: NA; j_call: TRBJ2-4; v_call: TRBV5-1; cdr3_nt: TGCGCCAGCCAAGGCGGAGTTGGCTGGGTCAAAAACATTCAGTACTTC; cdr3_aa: CASQGGVGWVKNIQYF
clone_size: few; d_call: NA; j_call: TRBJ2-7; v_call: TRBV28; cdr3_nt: TGTGCCAGCAGAACAGGTGTTCGCCGTGAGCAGTACTTC; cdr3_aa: CASRTGVRREQYF
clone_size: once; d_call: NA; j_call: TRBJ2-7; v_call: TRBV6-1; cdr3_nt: TGTGCCAGCAGCGCCGGTCCCTCGGGGACCTACGAGCAGTACTTC; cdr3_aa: CASSAGPSGTYEQYF
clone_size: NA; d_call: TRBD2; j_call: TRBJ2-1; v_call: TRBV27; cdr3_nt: TGTGCCAGCAGTTTATTCGGGACTAACAATGAGCAGTTCTTC; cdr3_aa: CASSLFGTNNEQFF
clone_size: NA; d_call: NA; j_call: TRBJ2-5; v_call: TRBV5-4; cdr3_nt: TGTGCCAGCAGCTACATAGCGGAAGAGACCCAGTACTTC; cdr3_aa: CASSYIAEETQYF
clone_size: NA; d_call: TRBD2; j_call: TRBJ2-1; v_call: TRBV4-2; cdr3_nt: TGTGCCAGCAGCCTTTCACTAGCGGGAGCCGGTGAGCAGTTCTTC; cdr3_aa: CASSLSLAGAGEQFF
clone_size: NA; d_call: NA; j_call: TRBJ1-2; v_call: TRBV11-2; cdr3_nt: TGTGCCAGCAGCTTAGATCGCCAGGGCCCCGGCTACACCTTC; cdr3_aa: CASSLDRQGPGYTF
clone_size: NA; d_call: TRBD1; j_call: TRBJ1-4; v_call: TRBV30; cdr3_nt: TGTGCCTGGACCCAGGGGGCTGGGAGTGAAAAACTGTTTTTT; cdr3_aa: CAWTQGAGSEKLFF
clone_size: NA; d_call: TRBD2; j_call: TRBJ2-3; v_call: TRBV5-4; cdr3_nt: TGTGCCAGCAGCCCACCCTCCCCAGCGGGGGGGCCAGTTTCGAAGCAGTATTTT; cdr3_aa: CASSPPSPAGGPVSKQYF
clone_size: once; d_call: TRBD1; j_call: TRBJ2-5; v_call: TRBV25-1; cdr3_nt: TGTGCCAGCAGTGACCCAAGAAGGGGGCTGGAGACCCAGTACTTC; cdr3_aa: CASSDPRRGLETQYF
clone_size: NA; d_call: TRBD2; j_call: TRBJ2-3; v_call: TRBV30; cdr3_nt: TGTGCCTGGAGATCCGGGACTAGCCCCATGGATACGCAGTATTTT; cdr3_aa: CAWRSGTSPMDTQYF
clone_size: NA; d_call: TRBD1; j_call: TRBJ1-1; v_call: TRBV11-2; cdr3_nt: TGTGCCAGCAGCACCAGGACAGGGTTTGATAAAGCTTTCTTT; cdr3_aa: CASSTRTGFDKAFF
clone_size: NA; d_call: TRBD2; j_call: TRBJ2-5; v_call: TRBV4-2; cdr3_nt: TGTGCCAGCAGCCAACTGACTAGCGGGCAAGAGACCCAGTACTTC; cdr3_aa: CASSQLTSGQETQYF
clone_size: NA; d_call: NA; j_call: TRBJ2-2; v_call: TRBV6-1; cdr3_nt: TGTGCCAGCAGTGTAAACCAGGGGAACACCGGGGAGCTGTTTTTT; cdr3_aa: CASSVNQGNTGELFF
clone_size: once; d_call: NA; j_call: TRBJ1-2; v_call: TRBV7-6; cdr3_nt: TGTGCCAGCACCTCAACGGGGGGCGTTGGCTACACCTTC; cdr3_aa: CASTSTGGVGYTF
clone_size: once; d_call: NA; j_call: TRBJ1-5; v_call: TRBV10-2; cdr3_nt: TGCGCCAGCGGGGGACAAAGCAATCAGCCCCAGCATTTT; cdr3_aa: CASGGQSNQPQHF
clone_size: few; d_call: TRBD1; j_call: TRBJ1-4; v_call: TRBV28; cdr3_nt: TGTGCCAGCAGCGACAGGGTTAATGAAAAACTGTTTTTT; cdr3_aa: CASSDRVNEKLFF
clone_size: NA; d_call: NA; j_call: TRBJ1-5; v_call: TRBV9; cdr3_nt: TGTGCCAGCAGCGGATCACAGGGTGGGAATCAGCCCCAGCATTTT; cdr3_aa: CASSGSQGGNQPQHF
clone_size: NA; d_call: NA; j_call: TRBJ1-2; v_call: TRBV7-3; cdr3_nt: TGTGCCAGCAGCTCAGGACTGGGAAACTATGGCTACACCTTC; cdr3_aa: CASSSGLGNYGYTF
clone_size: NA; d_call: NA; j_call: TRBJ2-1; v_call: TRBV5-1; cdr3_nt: TGCGCCAGCAGCCCCCCAGTTCATAATGAGCAGTTCTTC; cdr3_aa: CASSPPVHNEQFF
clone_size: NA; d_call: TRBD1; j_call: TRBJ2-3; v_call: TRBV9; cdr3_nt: TGTGCCAGCAGCCTGGGACAGATGGATACGCAGTATTTT; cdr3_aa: CASSLGQMDTQYF
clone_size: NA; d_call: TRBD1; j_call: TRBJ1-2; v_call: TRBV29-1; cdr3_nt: TGCAGCGACGGGACAGCCGATGGCTACACCTTC; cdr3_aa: CSDGTADGYTF
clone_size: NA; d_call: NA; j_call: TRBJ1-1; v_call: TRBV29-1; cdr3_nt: TGCAGCGTTGAAGAGAGGAGTATGAACACTGAAGCTTTCTTT; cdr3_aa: CSVEERSMNTEAFF
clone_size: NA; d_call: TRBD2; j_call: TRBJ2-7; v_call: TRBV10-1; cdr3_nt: TGCGCCAGCAGTGCGAAGGTAGCGGGCCCCTACGAGCAGTACTTC; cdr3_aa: CASSAKVAGPYEQYF
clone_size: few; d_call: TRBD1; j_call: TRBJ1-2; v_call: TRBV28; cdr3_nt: TGTGCCAGCAAAACCAGGGGGATCTATGGCTACACCTTC; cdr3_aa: CASKTRGIYGYTF
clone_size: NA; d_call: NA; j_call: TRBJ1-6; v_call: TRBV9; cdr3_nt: TGTGCCAGCAGCGTAGGGTTACAGCCGTCACCCCTCCACTTT; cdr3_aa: CASSVGLQPSPLHF
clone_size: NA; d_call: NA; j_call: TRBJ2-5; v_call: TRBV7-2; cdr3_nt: TGTGCCAGCAGCTTTGGGGGGAGAGGTGAGACCCAGTACTTC; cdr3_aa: CASSFGGRGETQYF
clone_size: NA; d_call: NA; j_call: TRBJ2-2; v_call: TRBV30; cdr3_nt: TGTGCCTGGAGGACGACAGGGAACACCGGGGAGCTGTTTTTT; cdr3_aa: CAWRTTGNTGELFF